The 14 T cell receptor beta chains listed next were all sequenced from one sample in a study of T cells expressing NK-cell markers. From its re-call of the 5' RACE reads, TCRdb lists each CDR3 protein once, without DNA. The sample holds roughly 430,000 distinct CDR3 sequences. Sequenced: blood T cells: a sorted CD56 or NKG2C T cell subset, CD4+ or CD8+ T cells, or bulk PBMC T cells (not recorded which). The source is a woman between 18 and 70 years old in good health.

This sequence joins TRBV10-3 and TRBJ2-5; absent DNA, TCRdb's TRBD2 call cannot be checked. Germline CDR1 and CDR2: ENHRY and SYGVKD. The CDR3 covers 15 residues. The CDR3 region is CAISQGLAAQETQYF.

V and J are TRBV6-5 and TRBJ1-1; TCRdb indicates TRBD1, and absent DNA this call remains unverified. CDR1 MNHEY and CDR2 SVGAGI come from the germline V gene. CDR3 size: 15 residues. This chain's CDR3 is CASSLRAQGQTEAFF.

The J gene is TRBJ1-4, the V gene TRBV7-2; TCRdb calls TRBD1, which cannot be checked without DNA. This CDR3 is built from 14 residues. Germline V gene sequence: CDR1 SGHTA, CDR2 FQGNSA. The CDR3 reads CASSLMTGGEKLFF.

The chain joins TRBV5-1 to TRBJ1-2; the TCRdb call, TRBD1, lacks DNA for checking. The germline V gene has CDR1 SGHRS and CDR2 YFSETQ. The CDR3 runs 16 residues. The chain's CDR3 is CASSLGDSGGNYGYTF.

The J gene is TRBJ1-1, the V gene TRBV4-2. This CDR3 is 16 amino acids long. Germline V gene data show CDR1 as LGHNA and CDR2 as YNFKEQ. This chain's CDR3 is CASSPSFWRTNTEAFF.

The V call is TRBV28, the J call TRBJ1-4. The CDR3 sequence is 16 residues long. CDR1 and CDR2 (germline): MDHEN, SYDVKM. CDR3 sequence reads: CASSSPSLGEGEKLFF.

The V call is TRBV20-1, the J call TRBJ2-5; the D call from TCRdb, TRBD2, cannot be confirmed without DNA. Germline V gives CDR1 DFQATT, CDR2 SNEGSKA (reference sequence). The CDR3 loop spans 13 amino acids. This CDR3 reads CSARETNQETQYF.

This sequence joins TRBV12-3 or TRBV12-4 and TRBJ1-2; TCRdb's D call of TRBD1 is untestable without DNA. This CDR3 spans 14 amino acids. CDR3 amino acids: CASSSHRGLDGYTF.

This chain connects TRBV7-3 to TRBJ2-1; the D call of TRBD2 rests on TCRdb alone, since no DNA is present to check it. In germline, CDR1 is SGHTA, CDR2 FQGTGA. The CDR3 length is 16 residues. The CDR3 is CASSLKGTRGLTEQFF.

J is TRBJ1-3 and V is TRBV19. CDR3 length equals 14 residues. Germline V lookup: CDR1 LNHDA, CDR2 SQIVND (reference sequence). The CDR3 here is CASDLWSSGNTIYF.

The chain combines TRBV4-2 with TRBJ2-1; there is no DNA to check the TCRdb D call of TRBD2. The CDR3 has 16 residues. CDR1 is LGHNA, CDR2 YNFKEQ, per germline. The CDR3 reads CASSQEFGRDYNEQFF.

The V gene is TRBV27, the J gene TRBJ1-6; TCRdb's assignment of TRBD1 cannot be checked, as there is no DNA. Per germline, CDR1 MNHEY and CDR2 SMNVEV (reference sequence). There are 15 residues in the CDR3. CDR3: CASSFVRGYNSPLHF.

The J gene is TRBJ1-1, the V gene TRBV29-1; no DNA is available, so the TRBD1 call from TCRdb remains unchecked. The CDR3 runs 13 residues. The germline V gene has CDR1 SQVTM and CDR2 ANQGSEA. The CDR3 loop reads CSVGNRGGSEAFF.

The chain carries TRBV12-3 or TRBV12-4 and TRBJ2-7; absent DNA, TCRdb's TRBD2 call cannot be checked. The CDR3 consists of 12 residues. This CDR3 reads CASSGDFLEQYF.